Shown below are 8 T cell receptor beta chains from a single sample sequenced in a study of graft-versus-host responses after intestinal transplantation. Only in-frame clones appear in the TCRdb table, and some are missing; sequencing was by immunoSEQ multiplex PCR. The table has 10,000 or so clones, just under 95% seen once. The sequenced sample was PBMCs, obtained 8 days after intestinal transplant. The receptors here all came from a human patient who received an intestinal transplant, so some T cells may come from the graft donor.

The chain is built from TRBV2 and TRBJ1-6, with D maybe TRBD1 (5 bases). The CDR3 extends over 13 amino acids. Trimming cost V 3 bases and J 14 bases, with 14 bases left between them. Germline V gene lookup returns CDR1 SNHLY and CDR2 FYNNEI. This CDR3 is CASSEGGPRALHF. CDR3 coding DNA: TGTGCCAGCAGTGAGGGGGGACCGAGGGCCCTCCACTTT.

This chain uses TRBV5-1 with TRBJ2-1; 7 bases agree with TRBD2. CDR1 is SGHRS, CDR2 YFSETQ, per germline. The CDR3 length is 13 residues. Trimming cost V 4 bases and J 6 bases; bases outside gene matches: 4. The chain's CDR3 is CASSREGRNEQFF. Here the CDR3 DNA reads TGCGCCAGCAGCAGGGAGGGTCGCAATGAGCAGTTCTTC.

This clone has only a few counts. The chain carries TRBV5-4 and TRBJ2-5; 7 bases agree with TRBD1. The CDR3 covers 16 residues. From germline, CDR1 is SGHNT and CDR2 YYREEE (reference sequence). The V segment lost 4 bases and the J segment 2 bases; nucleotides outside the gene matches: 11. The CDR3 DNA is TGTGCCAGCAGCCCGAAAGGGGGCGCGGGTCAAGAGACCCAGTACTTC. This sequence encodes CASSPKGGAGQETQYF. The full variable domain, its missing parts supplied by reference TRBV5-4 and TRBJ2-5, is ETGVTQSPTHLIKTRGQQVTLRCSSQSGHNTVSWYQQALGQGPQFIFQYYREEENGRGNFPPRFSGLQFPNYSSELNVNALELDDSALYLCASSPKGGAGQETQYFGPGTRLLVL.

The chain has TRBV27 and TRBJ2-1; D is perhaps TRBD1 or TRBD2 (5 bases each). The ends were cut back, 6 bases at V and 6 bases at J, with 18 bases in the middle. The length of the CDR3 is 15 residues. Germline V gene sequence: CDR1 MNHEY, CDR2 SMNVEV (reference sequence). The CDR3 region has the DNA TGTGCCAGCAGCCCGGGACCCCCTATTGTCAATGAGCAGTTCTTC. Residues: CASSPGPPIVNEQFF.

The rearrangement joins TRBV7-9 to TRBJ1-1; TRBD1 matches 7 bases. V was clipped by 3 bases and J by 5 bases; unmatched bases: 6. The CDR3 length is 14 residues. CDR1 is SEHNR and CDR2 is FQNEAQ in the germline V gene (reference sequence). DNA for the CDR3: TGTGCCAGCAGCTTTAGCAGGGGGGATACTGAAGCTTTCTTT. Translation: CASSFSRGDTEAFF.

V usage is TRBV28 and J usage is TRBJ1-5; D perhaps matches TRBD1 (6 bases). CDR3 size: 13 residues. Germline CDR1 MDHEN, CDR2 SYDVKM. Trimming took off 11 bases at V and 3 bases at J, with 14 bases between the two ends. The CDR3 region is CASYYRANQPQHF. CDR3 coding DNA: TGTGCCTCGTACTACAGGGCCAATCAGCCCCAGCATTTT.

This clone was seen a single time. Because the CDR3's place on the DNA is in doubt, the DNA is left out and the CDR3 is given as listed by TCRdb. The V and J genes are TRBV28 and TRBJ2-7; the table calls TRBD1, which could not be checked here. CDR1 MDHEN and CDR2 SYDVKM come from the germline V gene. The CDR3 spans 15 amino acids, including both terminal residues. The CDR3 sequence is CASSFSLVGLGTGNF.

The chain has TRBV27 and TRBJ1-1; 8 bases line up with TRBD1. V dropped 7 bases and J dropped 10; count of bases not matched to a gene: 11. The length of the CDR3 is 13 residues. Germline V lookup: CDR1 MNHEY, CDR2 SMNVEV (reference sequence). CDR3 loop: CASTGQGLSGAFF. The CDR3 DNA is TGTGCCAGCACTGGACAGGGCTTATCTGGAGCTTTCTTT.